The rows below give T cell receptor beta chains drawn from one sample of a study of cytomegalovirus exposure and HLA in healthy donors. TCRdb keeps only in-frame clones here, not all; method: immunoSEQ multiplex PCR. The profile shows about 120,000 clones, more than 60% of them singletons. The sequenced material came from PBMCs. The source of these receptors is a woman aged 40 to 50 in good health and CMV-seropositive. Both conserved end residues are part of each CDR3. The order of the fields is CDR3 DNA, CDR3 protein, clone size, J gene, V gene, D gene. The D gene is left open where the match is weak. For some rows the clone size is stated as once, few or many, or as a class when expanded; others skip it.

TGTGCCAGTAGACCGGATGGACAGGGGGCTATGTATGAGCAGTTCTTC | CASRPDGQGAMYEQFF | - | TRBJ2-1 | TRBV19 | TRBD1
TGCGCCAGCAGCTTGGGCAGCTCTCGAGGCACCGGGGAGCTGTTTTTT | CASSLGSSRGTGELFF | - | TRBJ2-2 | TRBV5-1 | -
TGTGCCAGCAGTGAATTTTACAGGGATAACTATGGCTACACCTTC | CASSEFYRDNYGYTF | - | TRBJ1-2 | TRBV25-1 | -
TGTGCCAGCAGCTTGGGGCTAGCGGGAGGGGGGGGAGATACGCAGTATTTT | CASSLGLAGGGGDTQYF | - | TRBJ2-3 | TRBV5-4 | TRBD2
TGCGCCAGCAGCCCCAACCAACAGGGGGCTGGAAACACCATATATTTT | CASSPNQQGAGNTIYF | - | TRBJ1-3 | TRBV5-1 | TRBD1
TGTGCCAGCAGTTCTGCGGCGGCTTCCTCCTACGAGCAGTACTTC | CASSSAAASSYEQYF | - | TRBJ2-7 | TRBV6-5 | -
TGTGCCAGCAGCCTTGACGGGAGTGGGGCCAACGTCCTGACTTTC | CASSLDGSGANVLTF | - | TRBJ2-6 | TRBV4-2 | -
TGTGCCAGCACCCCGGGGGGGGCGGGGGGAGGAACCCAGTACTTC | CASTPGGAGGGTQYF | - | TRBJ2-5 | TRBV6-6 | TRBD2
TGCGCCAGCAGCTTGGTGGGACAGGGACAAGAGACCCAGTACTTC | CASSLVGQGQETQYF | few | TRBJ2-5 | TRBV5-1 | TRBD1
TGCGCCAGCAGCTGGGAAACACCGGACAGGGGAAGTGGCTACACCTTC | CASSWETPDRGSGYTF | - | TRBJ1-2 | TRBV5-1 | TRBD1
TGTGCCAGCTCACCACCCCAGGGACAAGAGACCCAGTACTTC | CASSPPQGQETQYF | - | TRBJ2-5 | TRBV18 | -
TGTGCCAGCAGTGCCTTGCCTAGCGGGGTTTATGGCACAGATACGCAGTATTTT | CASSALPSGVYGTDTQYF | - | TRBJ2-3 | TRBV5-8 | TRBD2
TGTGCCAGCAGTTCATCGGGAGGGGTGTATGAGCAGTTCTTC | CASSSSGGVYEQFF | - | TRBJ2-1 | TRBV27 | TRBD2
TGTGCCAGCAGCTCGACAGATCGCGACGAGCAGTACTTC | CASSSTDRDEQYF | - | TRBJ2-7 | TRBV13 | -
TGTGCCATCAAGCGGGGGGCCTACGAGCAGTACTTC | CAIKRGAYEQYF | few | TRBJ2-7 | TRBV7-9 | TRBD2
TGCGCCAGCAGCGTCGGGACAGTAGGTCAGCCCCAGCATTTT | CASSVGTVGQPQHF | - | TRBJ1-5 | TRBV5-1 | TRBD1
TGCGCCAGCAGCAGGGAGGGGATGAAAAAACTGTTTTTT | CASSREGMKKLFF | - | TRBJ1-4 | TRBV5-1 | -
TGTGCCAGCAAAATCGGGACAGGGGGCACTGAAGCTTTCTTT | CASKIGTGGTEAFF | - | TRBJ1-1 | TRBV7-3 | TRBD1
TGTGCCAGCAGGGGGTACGGACAGCAGAACACTGAAGCTTTCTTT | CASRGYGQQNTEAFF | - | TRBJ1-1 | TRBV5-6 | -
TGCAGCGTGGAGGGACTAGCGGAGCAAGAGACCCAGTACTTC | CSVEGLAEQETQYF | few | TRBJ2-5 | TRBV29-1 | TRBD2
TGTGCCAGCAGTCTCGCGGGGTTTCAGCCCCAGCATTTT | CASSLAGFQPQHF | once | TRBJ1-5 | TRBV6-5 | -
TGCGCCAGCAGCCAAGAAGGGCAGGGGCATGAAAAACTGTTTTTT | CASSQEGQGHEKLFF | - | TRBJ1-4 | TRBV4-3 | -
TGTGCCATCAGAAGCGGGGGAACCTACGAGCAGTACTTC | CAIRSGGTYEQYF | - | TRBJ2-7 | TRBV10-3 | TRBD2
TGTGCCAGCAGCTTAGATGAGCGGGAGGTGAATGAGCAGTTCTTC | CASSLDEREVNEQFF | once | TRBJ2-1 | TRBV7-8 | TRBD2
TGTGCCAGTAGTTCGTTTTTGGGGCAAGGCAATCAGCCCCAGCATTTT | CASSSFLGQGNQPQHF | - | TRBJ1-5 | TRBV19 | -
TGTGCCAGCAGCGCTGCTAGCGAAGAGACCCAGTACTTC | CASSAASEETQYF | - | TRBJ2-5 | TRBV9 | -
TGCGCCAGCAGCCAAGATCATCAGCAGCCCCAGCATTTT | CASSQDHQQPQHF | - | TRBJ1-5 | TRBV4-3 | -